A selection of T cell receptor beta chains follows, all from one sample in a study of T cells after posttransplantation cyclophosphamide. The assay was immunoSEQ multiplex PCR, and TCRdb's table has in-frame clones only and misses some. Of 4,000 to 6,000 clones listed, 73% are singletons. Sequenced here: PBMCs, sampled roughly 330 days after allogeneic stem cell transplant with calcineurin inhibitor and methotrexate. The receptors shown here come from a female patient between 50 and 60 years old who received an allogeneic stem cell transplant from an unrelated donor, was CMV-positive, and had acute and chronic GVHD. Some T cells could come from the graft donor. Each CDR3 is given with its conserved first and last residue.

cdr3_length: 15
v_call: TRBV7-9
j_call: TRBJ2-7
cdr3_aa: CASSGQGSGSHEQYF

cdr3_length: 12
v_call: TRBV2
j_call: TRBJ1-2
cdr3_aa: CASSESNYGYTF

cdr3_length: 16
v_call: TRBV7-8
j_call: TRBJ1-1
cdr3_aa: CASSLGHRDVNTEAFF

cdr3_length: 14
v_call: TRBV19
j_call: TRBJ1-3
cdr3_aa: CASRLPGSGNTIYF

cdr3_length: 14
v_call: TRBV18
j_call: TRBJ2-5
cdr3_aa: CASSPTGYQETQYF

cdr3_length: 16
v_call: TRBV5-6
j_call: TRBJ2-5
cdr3_aa: CASSSPSAGGGETQYF

cdr3_length: 15
v_call: TRBV4-2
j_call: TRBJ2-5
cdr3_aa: CASSPEIGGVSEQYF

cdr3_length: 14
v_call: TRBV11-2
j_call: TRBJ1-3
cdr3_aa: CASRRGISGNTIYF

cdr3_length: 15
v_call: TRBV5-1
j_call: TRBJ2-2
cdr3_aa: CASRETGMNTGELFF

cdr3_length: 12
v_call: TRBV10-3
j_call: TRBJ2-7
cdr3_aa: CASRGGSYEQYF

cdr3_length: 14
v_call: TRBV5-1
j_call: TRBJ2-5
cdr3_aa: CASSLVRVQETQYF

cdr3_length: 17
v_call: TRBV28
j_call: TRBJ2-7
cdr3_aa: CASSFPKTGGRTYEQYF

cdr3_length: 15
v_call: TRBV9
j_call: TRBJ2-5
cdr3_aa: CASSHRDRGQKTQYF

cdr3_length: 13
v_call: TRBV25-1
j_call: TRBJ1-2
cdr3_aa: CASSGQGAYGYTF

cdr3_length: 15
v_call: TRBV7-9
j_call: TRBJ2-2
cdr3_aa: CASSPGHANTGELFF

cdr3_length: 15
v_call: TRBV6-5
j_call: TRBJ2-2
cdr3_aa: CASSWGQDSTGELFF

cdr3_length: 16
v_call: TRBV19
j_call: TRBJ2-7
cdr3_aa: CASSIVVYPSSYEQYF

cdr3_length: 15
v_call: TRBV11-2
j_call: TRBJ2-7
cdr3_aa: CASSLGAYSPYEQYF

cdr3_length: 13
v_call: TRBV19
j_call: TRBJ1-2
cdr3_aa: CASSNRFILGYTF

cdr3_length: 13
v_call: TRBV6-5
j_call: TRBJ1-1
cdr3_aa: CASSRNRFTEAFF

cdr3_length: 17
v_call: TRBV4-1
j_call: TRBJ2-5
cdr3_aa: CASSQDPERGGGETQYF

cdr3_length: 13
v_call: TRBV11-2
j_call: TRBJ2-3
cdr3_aa: CASSLTSTDTQYF

cdr3_length: 14
v_call: TRBV27
j_call: TRBJ2-7
cdr3_aa: CASSAIGVHYEQYF

cdr3_length: 14
v_call: TRBV11-2
j_call: TRBJ2-1
cdr3_aa: CASSRIGGALEQFF

cdr3_length: 15
v_call: TRBV27
j_call: TRBJ2-7
cdr3_aa: CASSLTGTLTYEQYF

cdr3_length: 18
v_call: TRBV5-1
j_call: TRBJ2-2
cdr3_aa: CASSWRGLAGVSTGELFF

cdr3_length: 12
v_call: TRBV28
j_call: TRBJ2-7
cdr3_aa: CASKGGVVEQYF

cdr3_length: 16
v_call: TRBV5-6
j_call: TRBJ1-6
cdr3_aa: CASSLYGGPYNSPPHF

cdr3_length: 13
v_call: TRBV19
j_call: TRBJ1-5
cdr3_aa: CASSLNSNQPQHF

cdr3_length: 15
v_call: TRBV5-5
j_call: TRBJ2-2
cdr3_aa: CASSLREVDTGELFF

cdr3_length: 16
v_call: TRBV7-9
j_call: TRBJ2-7
cdr3_aa: CASSLRLAEGGSEQYF

cdr3_length: 15
v_call: TRBV19
j_call: TRBJ1-1
cdr3_aa: CASSIDIRYNTEAFF

cdr3_length: 15
v_call: TRBV7-2
j_call: TRBJ1-2
cdr3_aa: CASSLAGTGARGYTF

cdr3_length: 14
v_call: TRBV28
j_call: TRBJ2-1
cdr3_aa: CASSSSGVYNEQFF

cdr3_length: 14
v_call: TRBV5-4
j_call: TRBJ1-1
cdr3_aa: CASSLGRLRTEAFF

cdr3_length: 17
v_call: TRBV19
j_call: TRBJ1-6
cdr3_aa: CASSISGSNSYNSPLHF

cdr3_length: 11
v_call: TRBV19
j_call: TRBJ1-1
cdr3_aa: CASGDRVEAFF

cdr3_length: 15
v_call: TRBV5-1
j_call: TRBJ2-1
cdr3_aa: CASSLLAGGMYEQFF

cdr3_length: 12
v_call: TRBV15
j_call: TRBJ1-2
cdr3_aa: CATGMGGYGYTF

cdr3_length: 16
v_call: TRBV28
j_call: TRBJ1-5
cdr3_aa: CASSSKTGGRNQPQHF